Included here is one T cell receptor (beta chain) sequence, with context. The sample comes from a study of cytomegalovirus exposure and HLA in healthy donors. Primers for the PCR totalled 60 Vbeta and 13 Jbeta. TCRdb's copy holds only in-frame clones and misses some; the assay was immunoSEQ multiplex PCR. The table lists under 200,000 clones, roughly four fifths of them singletons. Trimming took 3 bases from V and 5 from J; bases not matched to a gene: 7. From germline, CDR1 is KGHSH and CDR2 LQKENI. The CDR3 runs 17 residues. The sample comprised PBMCs. The V call is TRBV18, the J call TRBJ2-3; 14 bases fit TRBD2. The sequence was collected from a woman aged 18-35 years in good health and CMV-seronegative. CDR3 in DNA: TGTGCCAGCTCACCCTCGGGACTAGCGGGAGAGGAAGATACGCAGTATTTT. Protein sequence: CASSPSGLAGEEDTQYF.